This T cell receptor (beta chain) was retrieved from a study of tumor and adjacent non-tumor tissue in lung cancer. Across the study: Patients comprised about a dozen adenocarcinoma, a couple of squamous cell carcinoma and 1 small cell lung cancer.

TCRbeta libraries were built with three rounds of nested PCR, modified from ARM-PCR. In TCRdb, the multiplex PCR reads were re-called with MiXCR into one record per CDR3 protein. The table records around 80,000 distinct CDR3 sequences, approximately 78% of them present only once. Comment on this clonotype: Its antigen remains unidentified. The junction and the germline gene differ at one end; a read error may be behind it.

Whole-study results and caveats: Higher tumor TCR diversity was associated with shorter survival.

No cell sorting was done before RNA was extracted from the tissue. The normal lung tissue was taken more than 3 cm from the tumor edge. Per the germline V gene, CDR1 is SGHKS and CDR2 is YYEKEE (reference sequence). The CDR3 has 16 amino acids. Sequencing input: distant non-tumor lung tissue. This rearrangement joins TRBV5-5 to TRBJ1-1, with a tentative D call TRBD1 (5 bases). This sequence originates from a man in his sixties with non-small cell lung cancer. The CDR3 DNA is TGTACCAGCAGCAGACCGGGACGACCTTTGGACACTGAAGCTTTCTTT. Its protein is CTSSRPGRPLDTEAFF.